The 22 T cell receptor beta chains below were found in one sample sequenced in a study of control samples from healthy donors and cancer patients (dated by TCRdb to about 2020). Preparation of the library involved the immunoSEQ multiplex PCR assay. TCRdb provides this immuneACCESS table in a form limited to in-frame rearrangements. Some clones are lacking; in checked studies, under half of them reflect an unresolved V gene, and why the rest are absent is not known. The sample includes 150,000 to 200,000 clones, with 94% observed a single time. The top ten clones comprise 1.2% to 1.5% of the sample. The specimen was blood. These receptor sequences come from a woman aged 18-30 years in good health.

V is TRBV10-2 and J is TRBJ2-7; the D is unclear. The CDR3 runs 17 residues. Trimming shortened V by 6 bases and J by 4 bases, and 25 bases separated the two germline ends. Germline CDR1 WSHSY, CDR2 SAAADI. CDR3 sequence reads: CASRASLQRPAPYEQYF. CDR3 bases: TGCGCCAGCAGGGCCTCCTTACAGCGCCCGGCCCCTTACGAGCAGTACTTC.

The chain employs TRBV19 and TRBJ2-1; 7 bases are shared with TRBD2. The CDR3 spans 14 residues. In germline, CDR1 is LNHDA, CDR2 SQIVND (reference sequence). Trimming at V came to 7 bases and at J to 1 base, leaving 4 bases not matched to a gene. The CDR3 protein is CASIPSGSYNEQFF. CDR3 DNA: TGTGCCAGTATCCCTAGCGGATCCTACAATGAGCAGTTCTTC.

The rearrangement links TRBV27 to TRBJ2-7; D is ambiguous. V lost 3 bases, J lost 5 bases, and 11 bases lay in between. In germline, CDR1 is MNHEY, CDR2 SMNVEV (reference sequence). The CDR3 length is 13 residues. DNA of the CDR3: TGTGCCAGCAGTTTCCGGTCCCCCCACGAGCAGTACTTC. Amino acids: CASSFRSPHEQYF.

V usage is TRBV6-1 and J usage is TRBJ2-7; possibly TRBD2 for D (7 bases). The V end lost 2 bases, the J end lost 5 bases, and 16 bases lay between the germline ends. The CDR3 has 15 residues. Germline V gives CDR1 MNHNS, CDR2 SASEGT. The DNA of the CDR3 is TGTGCCAGCAGTGAAAGGGTAGGGGGGGCGGACGAGCAGTACTTC. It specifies CASSERVGGADEQYF.

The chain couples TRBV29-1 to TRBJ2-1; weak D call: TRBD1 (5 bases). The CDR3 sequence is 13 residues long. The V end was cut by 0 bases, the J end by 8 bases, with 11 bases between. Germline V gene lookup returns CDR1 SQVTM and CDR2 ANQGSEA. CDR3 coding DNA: TGCAGCGTTGAAGAAGGGCAGGGCTATGAGCAGTTCTTC. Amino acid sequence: CSVEEGQGYEQFF.

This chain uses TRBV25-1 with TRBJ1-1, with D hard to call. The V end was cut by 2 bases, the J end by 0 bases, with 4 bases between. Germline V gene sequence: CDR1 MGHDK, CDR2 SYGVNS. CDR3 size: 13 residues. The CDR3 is CASSEAVNTEAFF. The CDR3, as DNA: TGTGCCAGCAGTGAAGCGGTGAACACTGAAGCTTTCTTT.

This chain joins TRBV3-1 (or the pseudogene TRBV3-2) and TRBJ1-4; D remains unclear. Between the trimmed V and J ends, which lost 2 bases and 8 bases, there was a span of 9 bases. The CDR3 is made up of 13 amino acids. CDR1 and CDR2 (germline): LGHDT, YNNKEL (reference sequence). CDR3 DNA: TGTGCCAGCAGCCAACAGTCTGGGGAAAAACTGTTTTTT. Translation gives CASSQQSGEKLFF.

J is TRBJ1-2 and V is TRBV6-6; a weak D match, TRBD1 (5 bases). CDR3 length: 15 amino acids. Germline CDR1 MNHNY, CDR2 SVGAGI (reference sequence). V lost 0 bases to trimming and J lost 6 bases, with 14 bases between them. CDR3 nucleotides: TGTGCCAGCAGTTACTCTCCGTGGGGGGGGAATGGCTACACCTTC. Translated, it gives CASSYSPWGGNGYTF.

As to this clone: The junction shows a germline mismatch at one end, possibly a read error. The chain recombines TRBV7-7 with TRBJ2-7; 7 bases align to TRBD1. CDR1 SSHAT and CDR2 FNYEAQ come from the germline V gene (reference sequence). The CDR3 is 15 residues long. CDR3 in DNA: TGTGCTAGCAGCTTAGGATCTGGGACAGCCTACGAGCAGTACTTC. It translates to CASSLGSGTAYEQYF.

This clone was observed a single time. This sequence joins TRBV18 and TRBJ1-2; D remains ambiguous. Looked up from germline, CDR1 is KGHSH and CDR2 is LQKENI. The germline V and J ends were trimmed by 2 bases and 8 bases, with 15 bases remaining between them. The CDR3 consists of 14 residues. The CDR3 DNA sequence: TGTGCCAGCTCACCAGACCAAAGGGAGGAAGGCTACACCTTC. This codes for CASSPDQREEGYTF.

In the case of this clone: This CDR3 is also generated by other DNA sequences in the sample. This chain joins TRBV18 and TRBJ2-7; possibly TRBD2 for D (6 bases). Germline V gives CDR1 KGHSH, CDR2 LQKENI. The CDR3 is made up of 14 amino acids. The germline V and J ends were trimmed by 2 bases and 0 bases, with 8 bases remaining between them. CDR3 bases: TGTGCCAGCTCACCAGGCGGGAACTCCTACGAGCAGTACTTC. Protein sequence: CASSPGGNSYEQYF.

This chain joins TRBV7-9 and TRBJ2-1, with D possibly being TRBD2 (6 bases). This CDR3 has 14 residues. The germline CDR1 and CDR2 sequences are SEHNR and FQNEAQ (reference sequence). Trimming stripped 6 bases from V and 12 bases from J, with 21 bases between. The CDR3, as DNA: TGTGCCAGCAGTCAGGACGCGGGACTCCGTAGGCAGTTCTTC. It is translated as CASSQDAGLRRQFF.

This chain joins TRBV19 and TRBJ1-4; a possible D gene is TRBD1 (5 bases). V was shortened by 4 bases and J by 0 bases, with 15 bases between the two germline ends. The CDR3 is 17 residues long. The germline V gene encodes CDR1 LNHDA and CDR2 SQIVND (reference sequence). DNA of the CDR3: TGTGCCAGTAGTACATCCGGGACGTTAACAACTAATGAAAAACTGTTTTTT. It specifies CASSTSGTLTTNEKLFF.

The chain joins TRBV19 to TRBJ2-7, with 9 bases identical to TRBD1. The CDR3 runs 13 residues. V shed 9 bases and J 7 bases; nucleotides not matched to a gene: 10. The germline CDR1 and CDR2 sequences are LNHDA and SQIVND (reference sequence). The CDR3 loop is CASRTGASEEQYF. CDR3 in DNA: TGTGCCAGCCGGACAGGGGCTTCGGAGGAGCAGTACTTC.

CDR3 amino acids: CASSPGTSRGDEQFF. DNA for the CDR3: TGTGCCAGCAGTCCGGGGACTAGCAGGGGGGATGAGCAGTTCTTC. V and J are TRBV2 and TRBJ2-1; 9 nucleotides align to TRBD2. V was clipped by 5 bases and J by 8 bases; unmatched bases: 10. Germline V gene sequence: CDR1 SNHLY, CDR2 FYNNEI. The CDR3 length is 15 residues. The full variable domain, in which reference TRBV2 and TRBJ2-1 provide the parts outside the CDR3, is EPEVTQTPSHQVTQMGQEVILRCVPISNHLYFYWYRQILGQKVEFLVSFYNNEISEKSEIFDDQFSVERPDGSNFTLKIRSTKLEDSAMYFCASSPGTSRGDEQFFGPGTRLTVL.

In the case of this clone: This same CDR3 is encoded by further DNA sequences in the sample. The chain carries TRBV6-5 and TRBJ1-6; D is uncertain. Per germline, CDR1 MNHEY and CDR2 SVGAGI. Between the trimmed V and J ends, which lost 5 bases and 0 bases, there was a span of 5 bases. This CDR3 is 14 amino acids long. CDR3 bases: TGTGCCAGCAGTAGAAGCTCCTATAATTCACCCCTCCACTTT. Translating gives CASSRSSYNSPLHF.

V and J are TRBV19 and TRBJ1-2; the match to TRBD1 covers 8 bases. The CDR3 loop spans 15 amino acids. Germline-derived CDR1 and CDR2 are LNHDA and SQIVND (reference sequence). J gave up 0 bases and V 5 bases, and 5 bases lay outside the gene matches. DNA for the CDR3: TGTGCCAGTAGTCCCCGGGACAGGACTAACTATGGCTACACCTTC. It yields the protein CASSPRDRTNYGYTF. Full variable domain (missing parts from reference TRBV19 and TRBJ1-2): DGGITQSPKYLFRKEGQNVTLSCEQNLNHDAMYWYRQDPGQGLRLIYYSQIVNDFQKGDIAEGYSVSREKKESFPLTVTSAQKNPTAFYLCASSPRDRTNYGYTFGSGTRLTVV.

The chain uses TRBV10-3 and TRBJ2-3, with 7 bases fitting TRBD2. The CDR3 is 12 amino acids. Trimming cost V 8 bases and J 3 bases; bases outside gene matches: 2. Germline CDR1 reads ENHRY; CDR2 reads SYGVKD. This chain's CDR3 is CAISSGTDTQYF. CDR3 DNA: TGTGCCATCTCTAGCGGTACAGATACGCAGTATTTT.

CDR3 sequence (DNA): TGCAGTGCTAGTGGGGGCTTCCTTCAGCCCCAGCATTTT. It encodes CSASGGFLQPQHF. The chain employs TRBV20-1 and TRBJ1-5; TRBD1 is a possible D gene (6 bases). The CDR3 has 13 amino acids. Trimming removed 3 bases at V and 6 bases at J, with 12 bases between. In germline, CDR1 is DFQATT, CDR2 SNEGSKA (reference sequence).

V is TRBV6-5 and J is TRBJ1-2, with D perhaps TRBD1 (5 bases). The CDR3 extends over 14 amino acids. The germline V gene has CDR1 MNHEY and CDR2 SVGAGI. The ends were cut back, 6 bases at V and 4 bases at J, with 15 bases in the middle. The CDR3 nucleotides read TGTGCCAGCAGCCGCAGCGGGGGAGGCTATGGCTACACCTTC. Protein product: CASSRSGGGYGYTF.

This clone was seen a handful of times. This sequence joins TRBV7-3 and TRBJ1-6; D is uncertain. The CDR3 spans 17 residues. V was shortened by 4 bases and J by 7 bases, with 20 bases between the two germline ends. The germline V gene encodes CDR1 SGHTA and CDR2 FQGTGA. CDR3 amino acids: CASSSESLGQNNSPLHF. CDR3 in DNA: TGTGCCAGCAGCTCCGAAAGTCTAGGTCAGAACAATTCACCCCTCCACTTT.

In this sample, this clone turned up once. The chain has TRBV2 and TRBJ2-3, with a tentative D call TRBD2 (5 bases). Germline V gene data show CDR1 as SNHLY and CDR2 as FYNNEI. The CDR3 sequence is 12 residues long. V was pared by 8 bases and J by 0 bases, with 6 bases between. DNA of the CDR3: TGTGCCAGCCGCGGGAGCACAGATACGCAGTATTTT. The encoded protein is CASRGSTDTQYF.